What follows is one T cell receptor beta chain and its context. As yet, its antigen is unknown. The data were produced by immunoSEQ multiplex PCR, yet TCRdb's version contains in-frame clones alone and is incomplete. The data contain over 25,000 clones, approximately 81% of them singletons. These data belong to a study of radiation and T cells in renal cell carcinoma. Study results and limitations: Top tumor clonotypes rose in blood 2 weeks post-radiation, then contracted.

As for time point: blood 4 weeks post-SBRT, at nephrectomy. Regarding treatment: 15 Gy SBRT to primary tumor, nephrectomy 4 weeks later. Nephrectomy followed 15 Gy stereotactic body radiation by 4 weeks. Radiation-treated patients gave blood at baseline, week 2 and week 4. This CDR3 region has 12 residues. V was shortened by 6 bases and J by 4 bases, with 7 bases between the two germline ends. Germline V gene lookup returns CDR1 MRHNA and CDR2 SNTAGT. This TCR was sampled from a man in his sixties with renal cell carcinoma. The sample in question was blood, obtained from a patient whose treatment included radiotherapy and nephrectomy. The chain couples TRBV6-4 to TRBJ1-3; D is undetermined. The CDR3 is CASRGSGNTIYF. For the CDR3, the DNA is TGTGCCAGCAGAGGTTCCGGAAACACCATATATTTT.